The 31 T cell receptor beta chains below were found in one sample sequenced in a study of glioma-infiltrating T cells after dendritic cell vaccination. Time point specified: after dendritic cell vaccination, including at tumor progression/relapse. Assay: immunoSEQ multiplex PCR; the TCRdb copy retains only in-frame clones and omits some. Altogether roughly 100,000 clones are present, 90% being singletons, with the ten largest covering roughly 2.5%. Sequences were derived from blood, sampled after dendritic cell vaccination. The receptors stem from a human donor with glioblastoma.

The chain joins TRBV6-6 to TRBJ1-3, with D unresolved. Germline assignment: CDR1 MNHNY and CDR2 SVGAGI (reference sequence). V was cut by 6 bases and J by 4 bases, with 10 bases left in between. The CDR3 has 13 residues. CDR3 DNA: TGTGCCAGCAGGGCGGATTCCGGAAACACCATATATTTT. It translates to CASRADSGNTIYF.

V and J are TRBV6-5 and TRBJ1-5; weak D call: TRBD1 (5 bases). This CDR3 contains 12 residues. Looked up from germline, CDR1 is MNHEY and CDR2 is SVGAGI. Trimming removed 6 bases from V and 7 bases from J, with 10 bases in between. This chain's CDR3 is CASRQGLQPQHF. The CDR3 nucleotides read TGTGCCAGCAGGCAGGGTTTGCAGCCCCAGCATTTT.

CDR3: CATQGQINTEAFF. As DNA, the CDR3 is TGTGCCACCCAGGGACAGATTAACACTGAAGCTTTCTTT. This sequence joins TRBV15 and TRBJ1-1; TRBD1 aligns across 7 bases. The CDR3 length is 13 residues. J was trimmed by 2 bases and V by 8 bases; bases with no gene match: 5. CDR1 and CDR2 (germline): LNHNV, YYDKDF (reference sequence).

This chain connects TRBV10-3 to TRBJ2-7; TRBD2 matches at 7 bases. The CDR3 contains 12 residues. Per the germline V gene, CDR1 is ENHRY and CDR2 is SYGVKD. CDR3 protein: CALSGWPVEQYF. CDR3 in DNA: TGTGCACTTAGCGGGTGGCCTGTCGAGCAGTACTTC.

This chain links TRBV5-4 with TRBJ2-1; TRBD1 aligns across 9 bases. From germline, CDR1 is SGHNT and CDR2 YYREEE (reference sequence). The CDR3 loop spans 16 amino acids. J lost 6 bases, V lost 3 bases, and 10 bases had no gene match. The CDR3 here is CASSSSGRTGVNEQFF. The CDR3 DNA reads as TGTGCCAGCAGCTCCTCCGGGCGGACAGGGGTCAATGAGCAGTTCTTC.

The V call is TRBV6-5, the J call TRBJ2-4; TRBD1 might be the D (5 bases). Trimming shortened V by 0 bases and J by 6 bases, and 12 bases separated the two germline ends. The CDR3 runs to 15 residues. Germline V gives CDR1 MNHEY, CDR2 SVGAGI. The CDR3 nucleotides are TGTGCCAGCAGTTACTCGCTAGGGGTCGGAAACATTCAGTACTTC. Its translation: CASSYSLGVGNIQYF.

The CDR3 nucleotides read TGTGCCAGCAGCTTAGGGGCTCAGGGTGATGGCTACACCTTC. The encoded protein is CASSLGAQGDGYTF. The chain has TRBV7-6 and TRBJ1-2; tentative D call: TRBD1 (5 bases). Germline V gene sequence: CDR1 SGHVS, CDR2 FNYEAQ. Trimming cost V 1 base and J 6 bases, with 12 bases left between them. The CDR3 runs 14 residues.

The chain couples TRBV19 to TRBJ1-1, with a tentative D call TRBD1 (5 bases). The CDR3 runs to 13 residues. V was pared by 4 bases and J by 8 bases, with 14 bases between. Germline V gene lookup returns CDR1 LNHDA and CDR2 SQIVND (reference sequence). The CDR3 here is CASSTLPGQEAFF. CDR3 in DNA: TGTGCCAGTAGTACCCTCCCAGGGCAGGAAGCTTTCTTT.

In this sample, this clone turned up once. V and J are TRBV4-2 and TRBJ1-1; TRBD1 is a possible D gene (6 bases). Germline values: CDR1 LGHNA, CDR2 YNFKEQ. This CDR3 contains 15 residues. With 0 bases removed from V and 7 bases from J, the gap between germline ends came to 15 bases. The CDR3: CASSQERLQGFEAFF. DNA of the CDR3: TGTGCCAGCAGCCAAGAACGCCTTCAGGGGTTTGAAGCTTTCTTT.

The chain links TRBV9 to TRBJ2-5, with 7 bases matching TRBD2. The CDR3 totals 15 residues. The germline V gene has CDR1 SGDLS and CDR2 YYNGEE. V trimming: 6 bases; J trimming: 5 bases; junction bases outside the gene matches: 13. DNA for the CDR3: TGTGCCAGCACCCTGATGGGAGGGGCACTGGAGACCCAGTACTTC. Translation gives CASTLMGGALETQYF.

The chain carries TRBV10-3 and TRBJ1-2; 7 nucleotides align to TRBD1. This CDR3 has 15 amino acids. With V trimmed by 0 bases and J by 0 bases, 1 base remained unmatched. Germline loops: CDR1 ENHRY, CDR2 SYGVKD. The CDR3 coding sequence is TGTGCCATCAGTGAGTCGGGACAGCCTAACTATGGCTACACCTTC. Its protein product is CAISESGQPNYGYTF.

The chain couples TRBV15 to TRBJ1-1, with 10 bases lining up with TRBD1. The CDR3 totals 14 residues. Looked up from germline, CDR1 is LNHNV and CDR2 is YYDKDF (reference sequence). With 3 bases clipped from V and 4 bases from J, the junction kept 2 bases outside the gene matches. CDR3 nucleotide sequence: TGTGCCACCAGCAGGCGACAGGGGGCCACTGAAGCTTTCTTT. It yields the protein CATSRRQGATEAFF.

The J gene is TRBJ2-1, the V gene TRBV9; 9 bases are a match to TRBD2. The CDR3 runs 15 residues. Germline values: CDR1 SGDLS, CDR2 YYNGEE. Trimming cost V 0 bases and J 10 bases; bases outside gene matches: 8. For the CDR3, the DNA is TGTGCCAGCAGCGTAGACCAGGCTAGCGGGAAGGAGCAGTTCTTC. Translating it yields CASSVDQASGKEQFF.

The chain carries TRBV11-2 and TRBJ1-1, with a weak D call TRBD1 (5 bases). The CDR3 is 15 residues long. Germline CDR1 SGHAT, CDR2 FQNNGV. V was clipped by 2 bases and J by 0 bases, with 10 bases between them. The CDR3 DNA reads TGTGCCAGCAGCTTAACCGACAGCTTGAACACTGAAGCTTTCTTT. This gives the protein CASSLTDSLNTEAFF.

This clone was counted a few times. This chain connects TRBV5-1 to TRBJ2-7; D perhaps matches TRBD1 (5 bases). The CDR3 is 13 amino acids. Trimming removed 5 bases from V and 5 bases from J, with 14 bases in between. CDR1 SGHRS and CDR2 YFSETQ come from the germline V gene. The CDR3 coding sequence is TGCGCCAGCAGGGCAGGGTTGGACCACGAGCAGTACTTC. The encoded protein is CASRAGLDHEQYF.

The chain couples TRBV4-1 to TRBJ2-7, with D possibly matching TRBD1 (5 bases). Trimming stripped 3 bases from V and 3 bases from J, with 6 bases between. The CDR3 is made up of 12 amino acids. Germline V gene sequence: CDR1 MGHRA, CDR2 YSYEKL. The CDR3: CASSQTDYEQYF. The CDR3 DNA follows: TGCGCCAGCAGCCAGACAGACTACGAGCAGTACTTC.

V usage is TRBV6-6 and J usage is TRBJ1-2, with 7 bases aligning to TRBD1. Germline values: CDR1 MNHNY, CDR2 SVGAGI (reference sequence). The CDR3 covers 16 residues. J was trimmed by 6 bases and V by 5 bases; bases with no gene match: 15. The CDR3 loop reads CASSRTETGSLHGYTF. The CDR3 DNA reads as TGTGCCAGCAGTCGAACCGAGACAGGGAGCTTACATGGCTACACCTTC.

The genes are TRBV7-3 and TRBJ1-1; 8 nucleotides agree with TRBD1. Germline loops: CDR1 SGHTA, CDR2 FQGTGA. The CDR3 is 13 residues long. V trimming: 5 bases; J trimming: 6 bases; junction bases outside the gene matches: 5. CDR3 nucleotide sequence: TGTGCCAGCAGCAACAGACAGGGGTCTGAAGCTTTCTTT. Residues: CASSNRQGSEAFF.

The chain couples TRBV19 to TRBJ2-3; 11 bases line up with TRBD2. V trimming: 4 bases; J trimming: 2 bases; junction bases outside the gene matches: 5. Germline V gene lookup returns CDR1 LNHDA and CDR2 SQIVND (reference sequence). The length of the CDR3 is 16 residues. CDR3 DNA: TGTGCCAGTAGTAGAACTAGCGGGAGTGCCACAGATACGCAGTATTTT. It encodes CASSRTSGSATDTQYF.

V and J are TRBV6-5 and TRBJ1-2, with 9 bases matching TRBD1. Looked up from germline, CDR1 is MNHEY and CDR2 is SVGAGI. The CDR3 totals 15 residues. The ends lost 5 bases at V and 4 bases at J; junction bases unmatched: 8. Here the CDR3 DNA reads TGTGCCAGCAGTACACCGGGACAGGGTGGCTATGGCTACACCTTC. Protein sequence: CASSTPGQGGYGYTF.

The chain uses TRBV5-3 and TRBJ2-5; D might be TRBD2 (6 bases). TRBV5-3 is an open reading frame whose function is uncertain. V was trimmed by 2 bases and J by 4 bases, leaving 15 bases between them. This CDR3 region has 15 residues. CDR3 sequence reads: CARSFSGQHRETQYF. The CDR3 DNA follows: TGTGCCAGAAGCTTCAGCGGGCAGCACAGAGAGACCCAGTACTTC.

The chain combines TRBV5-8 with TRBJ2-7; 9 positions match TRBD1. After removal of 5 bases from V and 5 bases from J, the junction contained 14 bases not matched to a gene. The CDR3 runs to 16 residues. The germline gives CDR1 SGHTS, CDR2 YDEGEE. The CDR3 bases are TGTGCCAGCAGTCTTCGAAGGGGACAGGGACCTGACGAGCAGTACTTC. Protein: CASSLRRGQGPDEQYF.

V and J are TRBV13 and TRBJ1-2; possibly TRBD1 for D (5 bases). The CDR3 is 15 residues long. Looked up from germline, CDR1 is PRHDT and CDR2 is FYEKMQ (reference sequence). V lost 3 bases and J 3 bases, leaving 14 bases between the germline ends. Written as DNA, the CDR3 is TGTGCCAGCAGCTTGAAGGGGATGCTCGACTATGGCTACACCTTC. Protein product: CASSLKGMLDYGYTF.

The chain couples TRBV2 to TRBJ2-3, with D possibly matching TRBD2 (6 bases). The CDR3 has 15 amino acids. Per the germline V gene, CDR1 is SNHLY and CDR2 is FYNNEI. Deletions cut 5 bases from V and 2 bases from J, with 14 bases between. CDR3 sequence: CASSPPRLVTDTQYF. For the CDR3, the DNA is TGTGCCAGCAGTCCTCCCAGACTAGTCACAGATACGCAGTATTTT.

This clone has just a few counts. This sequence joins TRBV4-1 and TRBJ1-2; D is undetermined. V lost 1 base and J 0 bases, leaving 15 bases between the germline ends. The CDR3 loop spans 17 amino acids. Germline V gives CDR1 MGHRA, CDR2 YSYEKL. The CDR3 bases are TGCGCCAGCAGCCAAGTCGGGGTCGGCCCAACTAACTATGGCTACACCTTC. This encodes CASSQVGVGPTNYGYTF.

The genes are TRBV10-3 and TRBJ1-1, with D possibly TRBD1 on 5 matching bases. V lost 7 bases and J 0 bases, leaving 9 bases between the germline ends. CDR1 and CDR2 (germline): ENHRY, SYGVKD. The CDR3 totals 13 residues. The CDR3 reads CAITADMNTEAFF. In DNA, the CDR3 is TGTGCCATCACCGCGGACATGAACACTGAAGCTTTCTTT.

The chain couples TRBV7-9 to TRBJ2-7; D perhaps matches TRBD1 (6 bases). With 5 bases removed from V and 3 bases from J, the gap between germline ends came to 8 bases. There are 12 residues in the CDR3. Germline V gene lookup returns CDR1 SEHNR and CDR2 FQNEAQ (reference sequence). CDR3 protein: CASSIQGYEQYF. CDR3 DNA: TGTGCCAGCAGCATACAGGGCTACGAGCAGTACTTC. The full variable domain, rest sourced from reference TRBV7-9 and TRBJ2-7, is DTGVSQNPRHKITKRGQNVTFRCDPISEHNRLYWYRQTLGQGPEFLTYFQNEAQLEKSRLLSDRFSAERPKGSFSTLEIQRTEQGDSAMYLCASSIQGYEQYFGPGTRLTVT.

The chain has TRBV6-1 and TRBJ1-2, with a weak D call TRBD1 (5 bases). The CDR3 is made up of 11 amino acids. The V and J ends lost 4 bases and 12 bases respectively, with 12 bases between them. Germline V gene lookup returns CDR1 MNHNS and CDR2 SASEGT. The DNA of the CDR3 is TGTGCCAGCAGTGGAGGGGAGGTTAACACCTTC. Encoded protein: CASSGGEVNTF.

On this clone itself: Other DNA sequences from this sample encode an identical CDR3 as well. The chain recombines TRBV9 with TRBJ1-1; the D gene is possibly TRBD1 (5 bases). From germline, CDR1 is SGDLS and CDR2 YYNGEE. With 0 bases removed from V and 4 bases from J, the gap between germline ends came to 10 bases. CDR3 size: 14 residues. In DNA, the CDR3 is TGTGCCAGCAGCGTAGCTCAGGGAGGCACTGAAGCTTTCTTT. It specifies CASSVAQGGTEAFF.

The chain joins TRBV18 to TRBJ1-2, with D hard to call. This CDR3 is built from 14 residues. Trimming cost V 3 bases and J 3 bases, with 11 bases left between them. Germline lookup yields CDR1 KGHSH and CDR2 LQKENI. In DNA, the CDR3 is TGTGCCAGCTCACCTCGGGCGGGTGACTATGGCTACACCTTC. Residues: CASSPRAGDYGYTF.

This clone was recorded a few times. This same CDR3 is encoded by further DNA sequences in the sample. The chain combines TRBV11-3 with TRBJ2-7; TRBD2 is a possible D gene (5 bases). Deletions cut 5 bases from V and 6 bases from J, with 11 bases between. From germline, CDR1 is SGHNT and CDR2 YENEEA. The CDR3 consists of 12 residues. CDR3 sequence reads: CASSPPAGEQYF. CDR3 bases: TGTGCCAGCAGCCCACCTGCGGGCGAGCAGTACTTC.